The rows below give T cell receptor beta chains drawn from one sample of a study of sequential checkpoint blockade in melanoma. Profiling relied on immunoSEQ multiplex PCR, and the TCRdb table lists in-frame clones only, not all of them. The table has over 15,000 clones, around 65% seen once. The specimen was CD8+ T cells sorted from blood (inferred from file names), collected from a patient given nivolumab and ipilimumab in sequence. The receptors originated from a human donor with melanoma. Each CDR3 is given with its conserved first and last residue. A D gene is named only where the DNA matches it firmly. The size field is filled for only some rows; it gives once, few, many or a size class.

>NA|TRBJ2-1|TRBV7-8|TRBD2
TGTGCCAGCAGCTTAGGGGGAGGGGACAATGAGCAGTTCTTC
CASSLGGGDNEQFF
>NA|TRBJ1-2|TRBV9|NA
TGTGCCAGCAGTGGGGCCGATTCCCCAGAAGGGGGCTACACCTTC
CASSGADSPEGGYTF
>once|TRBJ2-1|TRBV5-1|TRBD2
TGCGCCAGCAGCTTGGTGGGTAGCGGGTTCTCCTACAATGAGCAGTTCTTC
CASSLVGSGFSYNEQFF
>NA|TRBJ1-1|TRBV7-9|NA
TGTGCCAGCAGCTTAGCAGGGGTAGGCGGCACTGAAGCTTTCTTT
CASSLAGVGGTEAFF
>NA|TRBJ2-7|TRBV11-2|TRBD1
TGTGCCAGCAGCTTAGGGGCAGGGGGTATCTACGAGCAGTACTTC
CASSLGAGGIYEQYF
>NA|TRBJ2-7|TRBV10-3|NA
TGTGCCACCCAGGGCGCTCTGTCCTACGGGCAGTACTTC
CATQGALSYGQYF
>NA|TRBJ2-1|TRBV5-6|TRBD1
TGTGCCAGCAGCTTGGGACAGGGGGCCTATGAGCAGTTCTTC
CASSLGQGAYEQFF
>NA|TRBJ1-2|TRBV4-3|TRBD1
TGCGCCAGCAGCCAACGGACAGGGCAGCATCATGGCTACACCTTC
CASSQRTGQHHGYTF
>NA|TRBJ1-2|TRBV7-6|TRBD1
TGTGCCAGCAGCTTAGATGGACAGGGGCATGGCTACACCTTC
CASSLDGQGHGYTF
>NA|TRBJ2-7|TRBV7-8|NA
TGTGCCAGCAGCTTAGTAGGGGGGGATCGAGACGAGCAGTACTTC
CASSLVGGDRDEQYF
>NA|TRBJ2-3|TRBV30|TRBD1
TGTGCCCGGGACAGATCTAGCACAGATACGCAGTATTTT
CARDRSSTDTQYF